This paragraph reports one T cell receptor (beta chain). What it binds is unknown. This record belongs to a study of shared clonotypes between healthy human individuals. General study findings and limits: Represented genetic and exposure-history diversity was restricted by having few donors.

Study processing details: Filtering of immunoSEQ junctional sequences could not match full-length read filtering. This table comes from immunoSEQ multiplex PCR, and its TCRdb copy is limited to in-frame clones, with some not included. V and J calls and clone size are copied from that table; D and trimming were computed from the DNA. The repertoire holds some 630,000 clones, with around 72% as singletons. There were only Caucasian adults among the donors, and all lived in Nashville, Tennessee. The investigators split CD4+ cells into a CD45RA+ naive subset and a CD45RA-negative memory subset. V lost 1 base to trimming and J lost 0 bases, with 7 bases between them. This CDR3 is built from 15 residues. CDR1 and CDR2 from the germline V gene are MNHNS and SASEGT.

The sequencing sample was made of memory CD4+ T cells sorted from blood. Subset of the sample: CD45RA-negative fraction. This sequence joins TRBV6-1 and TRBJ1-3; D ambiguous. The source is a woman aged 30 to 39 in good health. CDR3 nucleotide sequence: TGTGCCAGCAGTGAAGGGAAGGACTCTGGAAACACCATATATTTT. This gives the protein CASSEGKDSGNTIYF.